This T cell receptor (beta chain) was sequenced in a study of T-cell reconstitution after alpha-beta-depleted transplantation in children. About this clonotype itself: Antigen specificity is unknown.

V lost 0 bases and J lost 1, with 7 bases in between. Germline loops: CDR1 MGHRA, CDR2 YSYEKL. The CDR3 covers 16 residues. General study points: It was reported that alpha-beta T cells came from several hundred expanded graft clones (about two months after transplant).

The TCRbeta library was prepared with unique molecular identifiers. MiXCR was run by TCRdb on the PCR reads, yielding one entry per CDR3 protein. The sample yields about 48,000 distinct CDR3 sequences, about 5% seen once. V usage is TRBV4-1 and J usage is TRBJ1-6; D might be TRBD1 (5 bases). The TCR originated in a female patient aged 2-10 years who had a stem cell transplant for aplastic anemia, so the T cells may come from the graft donor. The sample consisted of PBMCs, mostly from graft donor cells, taken 60 days after TCRalphabeta/CD19-depleted stem cell transplant. CDR3 sequence: CASSQERGSYNSPLHF. CDR3 coding DNA: TGCGCCAGCAGCCAAGAAAGGGGTTCCTATAATTCACCCCTCCACTTT.